The 7 T cell receptor beta chains in this list originate from one sample, sequenced in a study of long-term antiretroviral therapy in people with HIV. At the survey level, the v3.0 immunoSEQ assay was run. The protocol was immunoSEQ multiplex PCR, while the TCRdb copy is restricted to in-frame clones and leaves out a portion. The table lists fewer than 25,000 clones, about 79% of them singletons, with 19% in the top ten. The sequences come from unsorted PBMCs, collected 0.1 years before starting antiretroviral therapy. The receptor set was obtained from a man between 18 and 35 years old with HIV.

This clone has a handful of counts. This chain connects TRBV6-5 to TRBJ1-2; possible D gene TRBD1, 6 bases. Trimming cost V 6 bases and J 9 bases, with 17 bases left between them. The CDR3 spans 13 residues. Germline CDR1 reads MNHEY; CDR2 reads SVGAGI. The CDR3 here is CASSDRSLGSYTF. The CDR3 DNA follows: TGTGCCAGCAGCGACAGGAGTCTAGGGAGCTACACCTTC.

This clone was found once. The V gene is TRBV4-1, the J gene TRBJ2-7; 7 bases are shared with TRBD2. Trimming removed 0 bases from V and 2 bases from J; junction bases left unmatched: 7. This CDR3 contains 16 residues. Per the germline V gene, CDR1 is MGHRA and CDR2 is YSYEKL. The CDR3 bases are TGCGCCAGCAGCCAAGAGGAGGGAGGGAGGACCTACGAGCAGTACTTC. Its protein is CASSQEEGGRTYEQYF.

This clone has a single count. V gene TRBV5-1 combines with J gene TRBJ1-3, with D hard to call. The CDR3 sequence is 13 residues long. Germline loops: CDR1 SGHRS, CDR2 YFSETQ. Trimming shortened V by 1 base and J by 4 bases, and 6 bases separated the two germline ends. The CDR3 DNA reads as TGCGCCAGCAGCTTGCAAGGAGGAAACACCATATATTTT. Its protein product is CASSLQGGNTIYF.

CDR3 loop: CASSLSRANQPQHF. The CDR3 DNA is TGTGCCAGCAGCTTAAGCAGGGCCAATCAGCCCCAGCATTTT. V gene TRBV7-2 combines with J gene TRBJ1-5; TRBD1 is a possible D gene (5 bases). Trimming took 2 bases from V and 3 from J, leaving 8 bases between them. The CDR3 has 14 amino acids. Germline V CDR1 and CDR2: SGHTA, FQGNSA.

By sample share, this clone is medium-sized. This chain joins TRBV5-4 and TRBJ2-7; TRBD1 matches 7 bases. This CDR3 has 15 residues. The germline V gene has CDR1 SGHNT and CDR2 YYREEE (reference sequence). V shed 4 bases, J shed 0 bases, and the junction held 7 bases outside the gene matches. CDR3 DNA sequence: TGTGCCAGCAGCGGAGCTGGGACAGACTCCTACGAGCAGTACTTC. Translation gives CASSGAGTDSYEQYF.

This clone was observed once. The chain uses TRBV18 and TRBJ1-1; no firm D call. Trimming cost V 1 base and J 0 bases, with 6 bases left between them. The CDR3 runs 14 residues. CDR1 KGHSH and CDR2 LQKENI come from the germline V gene. The CDR3 region is CASSPQAMNTEAFF. The CDR3 DNA is TGTGCCAGCTCACCACAGGCCATGAACACTGAAGCTTTCTTT.

The V and J genes are TRBV2 and TRBJ1-2, with D possibly being TRBD1 (5 bases). The CDR3 is 15 amino acids. Trimming removed 1 base from V and 4 bases from J, with 13 bases in between. Per germline, CDR1 SNHLY and CDR2 FYNNEI. The CDR3 DNA reads TGTGCCAGCAGTGAAGGTGCAGGGTATCGCTATGGCTACACCTTC. Its protein is CASSEGAGYRYGYTF.